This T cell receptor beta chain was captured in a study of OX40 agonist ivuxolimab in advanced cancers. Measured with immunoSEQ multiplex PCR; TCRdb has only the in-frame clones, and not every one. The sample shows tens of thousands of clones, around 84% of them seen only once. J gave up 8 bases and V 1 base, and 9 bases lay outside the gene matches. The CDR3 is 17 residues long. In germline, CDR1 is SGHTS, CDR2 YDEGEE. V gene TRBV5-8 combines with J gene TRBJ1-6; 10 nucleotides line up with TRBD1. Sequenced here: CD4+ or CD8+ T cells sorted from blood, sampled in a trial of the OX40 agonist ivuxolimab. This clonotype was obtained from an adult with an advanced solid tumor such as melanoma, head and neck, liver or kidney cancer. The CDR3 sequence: CASSLPRDRGGYSPLHF. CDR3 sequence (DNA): TGTGCCAGCAGCTTGCCCCGGGACAGGGGAGGGTATTCACCCCTCCACTTT.